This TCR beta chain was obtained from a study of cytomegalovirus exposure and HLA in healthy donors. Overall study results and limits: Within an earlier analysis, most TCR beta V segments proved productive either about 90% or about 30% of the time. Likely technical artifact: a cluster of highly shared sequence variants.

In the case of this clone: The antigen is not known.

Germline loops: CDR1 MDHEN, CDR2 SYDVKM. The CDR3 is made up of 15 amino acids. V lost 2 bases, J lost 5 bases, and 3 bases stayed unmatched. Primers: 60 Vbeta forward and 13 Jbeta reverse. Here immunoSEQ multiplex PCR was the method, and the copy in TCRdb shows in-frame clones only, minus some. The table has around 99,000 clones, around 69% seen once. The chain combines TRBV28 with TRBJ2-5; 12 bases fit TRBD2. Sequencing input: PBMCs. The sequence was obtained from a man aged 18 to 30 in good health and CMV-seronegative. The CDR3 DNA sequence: TGTGCCAGCAGTTTACCTAGCGGGGGGGTTGAGACCCAGTACTTC. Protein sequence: CASSLPSGGVETQYF.